These 9 T cell receptor beta chains originate from one sample sequenced in a study of cytomegalovirus exposure and HLA in healthy donors. 13 Jbeta primers and 60 Vbeta primers were used for the PCR. Sequencing was performed with immunoSEQ multiplex PCR; in TCRdb, only in-frame clones are kept and a portion is missing. The table lists roughly 120,000 clones, about two thirds of them singletons, with roughly 5.3% in the top ten. The specimen sequenced was PBMCs. The source of these receptors is an older woman in good health and CMV-seropositive.

The chain has TRBV10-3 and TRBJ1-2, with 8 positions matching TRBD1. Germline assignment: CDR1 ENHRY and CDR2 SYGVKD. This CDR3 comprises 14 residues. Trimming took 2 bases from V and 7 from J; bases not matched to a gene: 6. The CDR3 sequence: CAISELQGGVGYTF. CDR3 sequence (DNA): TGTGCCATCAGTGAGCTACAGGGGGGAGTTGGCTACACCTTC.

The chain employs TRBV7-2 and TRBJ1-6; possibly TRBD1 for D (5 bases). CDR3 length: 14 residues. Trimming left V 7 bases short and J 6 bases short, with 13 bases between. Germline V CDR1 and CDR2: SGHTA, FQGNSA. The CDR3 DNA sequence: TGTGCCAGCACACGGGTGGGGGGTAATTCACCCCTCCACTTT. Protein product: CASTRVGGNSPLHF.

The rearrangement uses TRBV7-9 and TRBJ2-4; 8 bases match TRBD2. From germline, CDR1 is SEHNR and CDR2 FQNEAQ (reference sequence). V dropped 1 base and J dropped 3; count of bases not matched to a gene: 5. The CDR3 has 16 residues. In DNA, the CDR3 is TGTGCCAGCAGCTTAGGTCGGGGGGGAGGCAAAAACATTCAGTACTTC. It translates to CASSLGRGGGKNIQYF.

The chain employs TRBV7-2 and TRBJ1-1; D gene unclear. CDR1 is SGHTA and CDR2 is FQGNSA in the germline V gene. The CDR3 loop spans 16 amino acids. With 1 base removed from V and 0 bases from J, the gap between germline ends came to 12 bases. CDR3 region: CASSLVAGLMNTEAFF. The CDR3 DNA follows: TGTGCCAGCAGCTTAGTGGCCGGACTCATGAACACTGAAGCTTTCTTT.

This chain uses TRBV30 with TRBJ1-4; D is ambiguous. Germline V gene data show CDR1 as GTSNPN and CDR2 as SVGIG (reference sequence). CDR3 length: 13 amino acids. V lost 2 bases to trimming and J lost 4 bases, with 8 bases between them. The CDR3 reads CAWSTGINEKLFF. DNA for the CDR3: TGTGCCTGGAGTACGGGGATTAATGAAAAACTGTTTTTT.

This chain links TRBV6-5 with TRBJ1-1; TRBD1 agrees at 7 bases. CDR1 and CDR2 from the germline V gene are MNHEY and SVGAGI. The CDR3 has 15 amino acids. V shed 4 bases and J 5 bases; nucleotides not matched to a gene: 10. The CDR3 coding sequence is TGTGCCAGCAGTTCGATTTCAGGGGGGTGGACTGAAGCTTTCTTT. This gives the protein CASSSISGGWTEAFF.

A remark on this clone: Other DNA sequences of this sample code for an identical CDR3. V usage is TRBV7-8 and J usage is TRBJ1-5; maybe TRBD1 (5 bases). The CDR3 has 13 residues. From germline, CDR1 is SGHVS and CDR2 FQNEAQ. V lost 1 base to trimming and J lost 6 bases, with 7 bases between them. This CDR3 is CASSLGGGQPQHF. As DNA, the CDR3 is TGTGCCAGCAGCTTAGGCGGGGGTCAGCCCCAGCATTTT.

The chain carries TRBV7-9 and TRBJ1-4; 9 bases are a match to TRBD1. Germline V lookup: CDR1 SEHNR, CDR2 FQNEAQ (reference sequence). The CDR3 is made up of 15 amino acids. Trimming took 1 base from V and 10 from J; bases not matched to a gene: 7. The CDR3 nucleotides are TGTGCCAGCAGCTTAGGGGACAGGGCTGAAGGAAAACTGTTTTTT. As protein: CASSLGDRAEGKLFF.

The chain combines TRBV2 with TRBJ1-1; TRBD1 might be the D (6 bases). The CDR3 is made up of 16 amino acids. Germline CDR1 SNHLY, CDR2 FYNNEI. The V end was cut by 1 base, the J end by 0 bases, with 12 bases between. The CDR3 reads CASSEVGQRLNTEAFF. In nucleotides, the CDR3 is TGTGCCAGCAGTGAAGTTGGACAGCGATTGAACACTGAAGCTTTCTTT.